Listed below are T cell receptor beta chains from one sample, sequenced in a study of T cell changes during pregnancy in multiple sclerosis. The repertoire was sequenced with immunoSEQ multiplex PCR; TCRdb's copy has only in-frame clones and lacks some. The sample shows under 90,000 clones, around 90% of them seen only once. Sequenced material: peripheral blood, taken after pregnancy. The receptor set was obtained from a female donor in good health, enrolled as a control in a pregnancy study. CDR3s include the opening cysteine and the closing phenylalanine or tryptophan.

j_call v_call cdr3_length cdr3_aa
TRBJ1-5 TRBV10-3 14 CAISESTRDQPQHF
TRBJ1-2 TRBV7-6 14 CASSPRDRSYGYTF
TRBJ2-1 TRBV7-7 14 CASSLLMSSNEQFF
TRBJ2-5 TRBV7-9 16 CASSSTLTGGAWTQYF
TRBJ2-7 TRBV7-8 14 CASSLGRTGYEQYF
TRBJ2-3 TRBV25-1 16 CASSETIAVNTDTQYF
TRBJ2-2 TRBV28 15 CASSLRTGGTGELFF
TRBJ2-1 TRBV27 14 CASSPGPLGGEQFF
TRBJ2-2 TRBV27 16 CASSPAALRVTGELFF
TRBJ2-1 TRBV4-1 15 CASSQASGRSNEQFF
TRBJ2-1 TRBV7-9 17 CASSSKPRGGTSGEQFF
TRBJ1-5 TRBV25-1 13 CASSDRLSQPQHF
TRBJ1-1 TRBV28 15 CASSLDRGIWAEAFF
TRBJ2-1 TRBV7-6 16 CASSLVGAKYYNEQFF
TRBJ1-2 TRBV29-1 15 CSVEDPQGAYYGYTF
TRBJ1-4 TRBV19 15 CASSFQGARGEKLFF
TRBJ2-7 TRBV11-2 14 CASSFGGASYEQYF
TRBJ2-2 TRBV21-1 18 CASSKISGGGANTGELFF
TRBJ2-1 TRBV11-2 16 CASSLVGGIPGYEQFF
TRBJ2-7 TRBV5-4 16 CASSWGASGRAGEQYF
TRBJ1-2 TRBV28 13 CASRHRGGYGYTF
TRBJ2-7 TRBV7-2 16 CASSLTSYRSSYEQYF
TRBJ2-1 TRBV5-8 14 CASSLGQGTDEQFF
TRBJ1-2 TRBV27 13 CASSTAFNYGYTF
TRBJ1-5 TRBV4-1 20 CASSQDPRVRLDYSNQPQHF
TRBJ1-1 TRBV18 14 CASSPRVGGTEAFF
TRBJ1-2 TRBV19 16 CASNHLLRTQEYGYTF
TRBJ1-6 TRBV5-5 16 CASSFDTSEDYSPLHF
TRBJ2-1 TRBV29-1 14 CSVARGESYNEQFF
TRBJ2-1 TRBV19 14 CASSIPPGLNEQFF
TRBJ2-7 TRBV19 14 CASSPPDRVDEQYF
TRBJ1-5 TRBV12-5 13 CASGLDSYQPQHF
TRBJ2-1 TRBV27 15 CASSLRKRGRDEQFF
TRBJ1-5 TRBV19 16 CATRSKGGNSNQPQHF
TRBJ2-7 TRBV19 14 CASSMTGGEGEQYF
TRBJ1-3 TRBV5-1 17 CASSLGVGGISGNTIYF
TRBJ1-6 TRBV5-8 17 CASPPRRGSSYNSPLHF
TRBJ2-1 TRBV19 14 CASRISGSGNEQFF
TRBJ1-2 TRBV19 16 CASSSRQEVGVEGYTF
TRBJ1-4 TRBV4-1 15 CASSQLTGYNEKLFF
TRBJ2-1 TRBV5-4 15 CASSSASGNYGEQFF
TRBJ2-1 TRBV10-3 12 CAISDQYNEQFF
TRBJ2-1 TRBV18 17 CASSPEGTSGTYNEQFF
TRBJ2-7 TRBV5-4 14 CASSPGGAKYEQYF
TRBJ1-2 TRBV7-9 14 CASSLGTGSFGYTF
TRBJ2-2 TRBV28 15 CASSLQGVNTGELFF
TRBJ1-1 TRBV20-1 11 CSARDIRGTFF
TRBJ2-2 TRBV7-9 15 CASSLQGVVTGELFF
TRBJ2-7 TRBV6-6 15 CASSYVQRGTYEQYF
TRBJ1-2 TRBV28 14 CASSWTGVGYGYTF
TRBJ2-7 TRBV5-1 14 CASSRGTRGSEQYF
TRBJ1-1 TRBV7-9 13 CASSSGGLTEAFF
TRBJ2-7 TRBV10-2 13 CASSDPPSYEQYF
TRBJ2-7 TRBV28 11 CASSFRGEQYF
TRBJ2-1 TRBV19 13 CASSMRPRGEQFF
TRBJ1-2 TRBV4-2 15 CASSLEGGPRVGYTF
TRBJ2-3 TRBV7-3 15 CASSTSGMAGDTQYF
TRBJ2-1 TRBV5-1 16 CASSLVAALGYNEQFF
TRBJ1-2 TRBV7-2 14 CASTYYGAPGGYTF